The sample holds one count of the clone carrying this T cell receptor beta chain. The data were taken from a study of control samples from healthy donors and cancer patients. Sequenced by immunoSEQ multiplex PCR; TCRdb stores in-frame clones only, minus some. The sample contains 75,000 to 100,000 clones, roughly 82% of which appear only once. CDR3 length: 14 amino acids. Germline V gene data show CDR1 as SGHVS and CDR2 as FQNEAQ. Deletions cut 5 bases from V and 1 base from J, with 9 bases between. The source of this sequence is a man aged 60 to 75 in good health. The V call is TRBV7-8, the J call TRBJ2-4; possibly TRBD2 for D (5 bases). Sample: blood. The CDR3: CASSPTGAKNIQYF. In nucleotides, the CDR3 is TGTGCCAGCAGCCCGACGGGGGCCAAAAACATTCAGTACTTC.